These T cell receptor beta chains were read from a single sample in a study of blood T cell repertoires in COVID-19. The protocol was immunoSEQ multiplex PCR, while the TCRdb copy is restricted to in-frame clones and leaves out a portion. The sample yields around 250,000 clones, around 80% seen once. Material for sequencing was peripheral blood. Receptor source: a woman between 18 and 29 years old with acute or convalescent COVID-19. CDR3s include the opening cysteine and the closing phenylalanine or tryptophan. Fields, in order: J gene, clone size, D gene, V gene, CDR3 protein, CDR3 DNA. D genes are given only for firm matches. Size tells how often a clone was seen (once, few, many) or the class of an expanded clone, and some rows leave it out.

TRBJ2-3,NA,TRBD2,TRBV29-1,CSSSGGNTDTQYF,TGCAGCTCATCGGGAGGGAACACAGATACGCAGTATTTT
TRBJ1-2,few,NA,TRBV28,CASKTPIGDPNRYGYTF,TGTGCCAGCAAAACCCCTATCGGGGATCCCAACAGATATGGCTACACCTTC
TRBJ2-3,NA,TRBD1,TRBV28,CASSLPQGTDTQYF,TGTGCCAGCAGTTTACCACAGGGGACAGATACGCAGTATTTT
TRBJ2-1,NA,NA,TRBV7-2,CASSTGQFFYNEQFF,TGTGCCAGCAGCACCGGACAGTTCTTTTACAATGAGCAGTTCTTC
TRBJ2-7,NA,TRBD2,TRBV7-2,CASSLSGLAGAGQYF,TGTGCCAGCAGCTTGTCGGGACTAGCGGGAGCAGGGCAGTACTTC
TRBJ2-5,once,NA,TRBV12-2,CASRLGSGRIEETQYF,TGTGCAAGTCGCTTAGGAAGCGGGAGGATAGAAGAGACCCAGTACTTC
TRBJ2-7,once,NA,TRBV9,CASSQGQTYEQYF,TGTGCCAGCAGTCAAGGACAGACTTACGAGCAGTACTTC
TRBJ2-1,once,NA,TRBV19,CASSIRSSLNNEQFF,TGTGCCAGTAGTATACGGTCTAGCCTCAACAATGAGCAGTTCTTC
TRBJ1-1,once,NA,TRBV12-3/TRBV12-4,CASRGGLNTEAFF,TGTGCCAGCAGGGGGGGGTTGAACACTGAAGCTTTCTTT
TRBJ2-1,NA,NA,TRBV5-1,CASSPIMAANEQFF,TGCGCCAGCAGCCCGATCATGGCGGCGAATGAGCAGTTCTTC
TRBJ1-5,many,NA,TRBV19,CASTLSGGNQPQHF,TGTGCCAGTACCTTATCAGGTGGCAATCAGCCCCAGCATTTT
TRBJ2-1,NA,NA,TRBV12-3/TRBV12-4,CASSLMEGSEQFF,TGTGCCAGCAGTTTAATGGAGGGTAGTGAGCAGTTCTTC
TRBJ1-2,once,TRBD1,TRBV29-1,CSVEEGGQVGYTF,TGCAGCGTTGAAGAGGGAGGACAGGTTGGCTACACCTTC
TRBJ2-7,NA,TRBD2,TRBV6-5,CASSFRTSREQYF,TGTGCCAGCAGTTTCCGGACTAGTCGCGAGCAGTACTTC
TRBJ2-3,NA,TRBD2,TRBV2,CASSVASGTRDTQYF,TGTGCCAGCAGTGTGGCTAGCGGGACTCGAGATACGCAGTATTTT
TRBJ1-2,few,NA,TRBV6-5,CASSSRDSGYTF,TGTGCCAGCAGTTCAAGGGACTCTGGCTACACCTTC
TRBJ1-6,NA,NA,TRBV29-1,CSAKQGEFNSPLHF,TGCAGCGCGAAACAGGGAGAATTTAATTCACCCCTCCACTTT
TRBJ1-1,NA,NA,TRBV5-1,CASSPQYFNRSTEAFF,TGCGCCAGCAGCCCCCAATACTTCAACAGGAGCACTGAAGCTTTCTTT
TRBJ1-2,NA,NA,TRBV27,CASSLSGILNYGYTF,TGTGCCAGCAGTTTATCCGGGATCTTGAACTATGGCTACACCTTC
TRBJ1-5,NA,NA,TRBV27,CASSTSPQANQPQHF,TGTGCCAGCAGTACATCTCCACAGGCAAATCAGCCCCAGCATTTT
TRBJ2-1,NA,TRBD2,TRBV27,CASSNRDYSYNEQFF,TGTGCCAGCAGTAACCGGGACTACTCCTACAATGAGCAGTTCTTC
TRBJ2-7,NA,TRBD2,TRBV6-2/TRBV6-3,CASSSLAGVPNYEQYF,TGTGCCAGCAGCTCCCTAGCGGGAGTCCCCAACTACGAGCAGTACTTC
TRBJ2-1,once,NA,TRBV7-7,CASSLGTSSYNEQFF,TGTGCTAGCAGCTTGGGGACATCCTCCTACAATGAGCAGTTCTTC
TRBJ2-3,NA,NA,TRBV7-9,CASSIRRETTDTQYF,TGTGCCAGCAGCATAAGACGGGAGACCACAGATACGCAGTATTTT
TRBJ2-7,NA,NA,TRBV3-1/TRBV3-2,CASSQVGRVSDEQYF,TGTGCCAGCAGCCAAGTCGGCAGGGTGAGCGACGAGCAGTACTTC
TRBJ2-3,few,NA,TRBV3-1/TRBV3-2,CASSPVSVTDTQYF,TGTGCCAGCAGCCCCGTATCGGTCACAGATACGCAGTATTTT
TRBJ1-3,NA,NA,TRBV3-1/TRBV3-2,CASSQVLTGPGNTIYF,TGTGCCAGCAGCCAAGTGTTGACAGGACCTGGAAACACCATATATTTT
TRBJ2-7,few,TRBD2,TRBV6-5,CASSYSWEGIYEQYF,TGTGCCAGCAGTTACTCGTGGGAGGGTATTTACGAGCAGTACTTC
TRBJ2-5,NA,TRBD2,TRBV7-6,CASSPMSLTSGRQETQYF,TGTGCCAGCAGCCCGATGTCTTTGACTAGCGGGAGACAAGAGACCCAGTACTTC
TRBJ2-1,NA,NA,TRBV6-1,CASSEPFYNEQFF,TGTGCCAGCAGTGAACCGTTCTACAATGAGCAGTTCTTC
TRBJ2-6,NA,NA,TRBV6-2/TRBV6-3,CASSYAVSGANVLTF,TGTGCCAGCAGTTACGCAGTCTCTGGGGCCAACGTCCTGACTTTC
TRBJ1-1,NA,NA,TRBV28,CASSLSLRSTEAFF,TGTGCCAGCAGTTTGAGTTTACGTTCCACTGAAGCTTTCTTT
TRBJ2-5,NA,TRBD2,TRBV6-7,CASSYSLAGRQETQYF,TGTGCCAGCAGTTACTCTCTAGCGGGCCGCCAAGAGACCCAGTACTTC
TRBJ2-7,NA,TRBD1,TRBV7-2,CASSGYGQGAEQYF,TGTGCCAGCAGCGGCTACGGACAGGGCGCCGAGCAGTACTTC
TRBJ1-5,few,NA,TRBV5-1,CASSLAGEAQPQHF,TGCGCCAGCAGCTTGGCGGGGGAAGCTCAGCCCCAGCATTTT
TRBJ1-2,NA,TRBD1,TRBV5-4,CASSSLGTGGWGYTF,TGTGCCAGCAGCTCTTTAGGGACAGGGGGTTGGGGCTACACCTTC
TRBJ2-2,NA,TRBD1,TRBV5-8,CASSWGTGNTGELFF,TGTGCCAGCAGCTGGGGGACAGGGAACACCGGGGAGCTGTTTTTT
TRBJ2-7,NA,TRBD1,TRBV5-6,CASSLGGGQAYEQYF,TGTGCCAGCAGCTTGGGGGGTGGACAGGCGTACGAGCAGTACTTC
TRBJ2-3,NA,NA,TRBV10-3,CAIGRTDTQYF,TGTGCCATCGGGCGCACAGATACGCAGTATTTT
TRBJ2-1,NA,TRBD2,TRBV29-1,CSVDVGLAGMRNEQFF,TGCAGCGTTGATGTGGGACTAGCGGGAATGCGGAATGAGCAGTTCTTC
TRBJ2-5,once,NA,TRBV5-1,CASSLDGRETQYF,TGCGCCAGCAGCTTGGATGGCAGGGAGACCCAGTACTTC
TRBJ1-5,NA,TRBD1,TRBV7-2,CASSLVGTGLGSNQPQHF,TGTGCCAGCAGCTTAGTGGGGACAGGGTTAGGTTCCAATCAGCCCCAGCATTTT
TRBJ1-1,few,NA,TRBV11-3,CASSSSYGGSAFF,TGTGCCAGCAGCTCCTCTTATGGGGGGAGTGCTTTCTTT
TRBJ2-7,NA,TRBD1,TRBV7-2,CASSLWDRGEQYF,TGTGCCAGCAGCTTATGGGACAGGGGCGAGCAGTACTTC